This T cell receptor beta chain was found in a study of T cell changes during pregnancy in multiple sclerosis. Only in-frame clones appear in the TCRdb table, and some are missing; sequencing was by immunoSEQ multiplex PCR. The sample carries tens of thousands of clones, 92% recorded once. The sequenced sample was CD4+ T cells from peripheral blood mononuclear cells, obtained after pregnancy. The receptor was derived from a female donor with multiple sclerosis, enrolled in a pregnancy study.

The CDR3 sequence is CASSPPSGGSGNEQFF. DNA for the CDR3: TGTGCCAGCTCACCACCAAGTGGGGGCTCAGGCAATGAGCAGTTCTTC. The chain joins TRBV18 to TRBJ2-1, with a weak D call TRBD1 (6 bases). The V gene's germline CDR1 is KGHSH and CDR2 LQKENI. The germline V and J ends were trimmed by 0 bases and 6 bases, with 15 bases remaining between them. The CDR3 is 16 amino acids.